Sequencing of this T cell receptor (beta chain) was carried out in a study of CD8 T cells in Susac syndrome. Trimming left V 2 bases short and J 6 bases short, with 14 bases between. From germline, CDR1 is KGHDR and CDR2 SFDVKD. CDR3 length: 15 amino acids. Reverse transcription of about 0.5 to 1 ug RNA was carried out with random hexamers. Via MiXCR, TCRdb re-called the immunoSEQ multiplex PCR reads, giving one row per CDR3 protein. The sample includes some 68,000 distinct CDR3 sequences, 93% of them seen just once. Material for sequencing was CD4+ T cells from PBMCs. The sequence came from a human donor with Susac syndrome. This chain uses TRBV24-1 with TRBJ2-3, with D possibly TRBD2 on 6 matching bases. The CDR3 loop is CATSDSPGLMDTQYF. DNA for the CDR3: TGTGCCACCAGTGATTCCCCGGGACTGATGGATACGCAGTATTTT.